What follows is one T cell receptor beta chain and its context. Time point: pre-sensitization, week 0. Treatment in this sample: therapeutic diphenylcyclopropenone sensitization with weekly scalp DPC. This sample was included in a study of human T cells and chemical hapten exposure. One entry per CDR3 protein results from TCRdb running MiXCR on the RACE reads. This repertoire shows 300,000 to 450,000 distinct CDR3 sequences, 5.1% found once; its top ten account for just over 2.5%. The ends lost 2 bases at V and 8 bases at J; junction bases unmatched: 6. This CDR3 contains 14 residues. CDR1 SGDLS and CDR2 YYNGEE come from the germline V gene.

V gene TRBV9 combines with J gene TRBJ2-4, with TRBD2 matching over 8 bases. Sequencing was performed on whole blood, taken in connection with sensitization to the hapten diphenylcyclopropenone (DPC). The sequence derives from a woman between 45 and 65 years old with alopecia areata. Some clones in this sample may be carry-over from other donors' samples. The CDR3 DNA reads TGTGCCAGCAGCGTTAGCGGGGATGGAGACATTCAGTACTTC. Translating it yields CASSVSGDGDIQYF.